The T cell receptor beta chain under discussion was sequenced for a study of low-dose radiotherapy and immunotherapy resistance in tumors. For the study at large: Doses delivered to Cohort 2 were 1 Gy per fraction every two weeks, amounting to 13 Gy over 26 weeks. Intravenous cyclophosphamide 200 mg/m2 was given every two weeks, one day before radiation and immunotherapy.

Trimming removed 11 bases from V and 2 bases from J, with 17 bases in between. Germline V gene sequence: CDR1 MDHEN, CDR2 SYDVKM. The CDR3 runs 14 residues. Covering alpha and beta chains, TRAV- and TRBV-specific primers were used for the first-strand cDNA. The TCRs were subjected to amplification over around 19 PCR cycles employing a constant-region primer in conjunction with a V-primer adapter. One entry per CDR3 protein, called by TCRdb with MiXCR from the reads. This table has roughly 60,000 distinct CDR3 sequences, almost 25% appearing once. The time point denotes: before trial treatment. In the RACIN dose-escalation trial, donors got nivolumab plus ipilimumab with aspirin, cyclophosphamide and radiotherapy.

The source of this sequence is a male donor with prostate cancer. This specimen was PBMCs, taken before treatment. The rearrangement joins TRBV28 to TRBJ2-3; D tentatively fits TRBD1 or TRBD2 (6 bases each). The CDR3 loop reads CAGRGARPTDTQYF. The CDR3 DNA follows: TGTGCCGGTAGGGGGGCGCGGCCCACAGATACGCAGTATTTT.